Presented here are 8 T cell receptor beta chains from one specimen sequenced in a study of CD8 T cells in ankylosing spondylitis. Overall study findings and caveats: Blood of patients with ankylosing spondylitis appeared to be characterized by a TCR beta motif of fewer than 10 highly homologous variants.

A single record per CDR3 protein comes from TCRdb applying MiXCR to the 5' RACE reads. The sample has 750,000 to 850,000 distinct CDR3 sequences, 12% seen once. For these TCRs, the target antigens are not known. Sample: blood, either unsorted or a sorted T cell fraction (not recorded which). The receptors stem from a male donor with ankylosing spondylitis.

The chain uses TRBV30 and TRBJ2-7; D is possibly TRBD2 (6 bases). The ends were cut back, 3 bases at V and 6 bases at J, with 12 bases in the middle. The length of the CDR3 is 12 residues. Germline V gene sequence: CDR1 GTSNPN, CDR2 SVGIG (reference sequence). This CDR3 reads CAWRGTRGEQYF. CDR3 coding DNA: TGTGCCTGGAGGGGGACTCGCGGCGAGCAGTACTTC.

This rearrangement joins TRBV7-2 to TRBJ1-1; 7 bases map to TRBD1. J lost 5 bases, V lost 4 bases, and 10 bases had no gene match. From germline, CDR1 is SGHTA and CDR2 FQGNSA. The CDR3 has 15 amino acids. CDR3 protein: CASSSGVRGGTEAFF. CDR3 coding DNA: TGTGCCAGCAGCTCAGGGGTCAGGGGGGGAACTGAAGCTTTCTTT.

In DNA form, the CDR3 reads TGTGCCTGGAGTGGACCGTCGACTGAAGCTTTCTTT. Residues: CAWSGPSTEAFF. The gene calls are TRBV30 and TRBJ1-1; D not resolved. Deletions cut 1 base from V and 5 bases from J, with 8 bases between. The V gene's germline CDR1 is GTSNPN and CDR2 SVGIG (reference sequence). This CDR3 has 12 amino acids.

The gene calls are TRBV7-8 and TRBJ2-1; D possibly corresponds to TRBD1 (6 bases). Between the trimmed V and J ends, which lost 3 bases and 16 bases, there was a span of 19 bases. Germline V gene data show CDR1 as SGHVS and CDR2 as FQNEAQ. There are 13 residues in the CDR3. The CDR3 reads CASSLSLQGSQFF. The CDR3 DNA follows: TGTGCCAGCAGCTTGAGCTTACAGGGTAGCCAATTCTTC.

The DNA for the CDR3 is TGCAGTGCTACTCCTAACAGTAACAATGAGCAGTTCTTC. Amino acid sequence: CSATPNSNNEQFF. This chain connects TRBV20-1 to TRBJ2-1; no firm D call. Trimming took 4 bases from V and 5 from J, leaving 12 bases between them. The CDR3 has 13 amino acids. Looked up from germline, CDR1 is DFQATT and CDR2 is SNEGSKA (reference sequence).

V and J are TRBV12-3 or TRBV12-4 and TRBJ1-4; D is perhaps TRBD1 (6 bases). The CDR3 runs to 17 residues. V lost 3 bases and J lost 0, with 14 bases in between. The CDR3 loop reads CASSFDWTDSTNEKLFF. DNA of the CDR3: TGTGCCAGCAGTTTCGATTGGACAGACTCAACTAATGAAAAACTGTTTTTT.

This clonotype was observed at least ten times. The chain has TRBV12-3 or TRBV12-4 and TRBJ2-1, with 12 bases aligning to TRBD2. V was clipped by 3 bases and J by 0 bases; unmatched bases: 9. This CDR3 has 19 amino acids. The DNA for the CDR3 is TGTGCCAGCAGTTTGATCAGACTAGCGGGGGTGAACTCCTACAATGAGCAGTTCTTC. This sequence encodes CASSLIRLAGVNSYNEQFF.

J is TRBJ1-1 and V is TRBV6-1; no firm D call. Trimming cost V 1 base and J 2 bases, with 8 bases left between them. Germline loops: CDR1 MNHNS, CDR2 SASEGT. CDR3 size: 14 residues. CDR3 amino acids: CASSEVDVNTEAFF. The DNA for the CDR3 is TGTGCCAGCAGTGAAGTAGACGTAAACACTGAAGCTTTCTTT.